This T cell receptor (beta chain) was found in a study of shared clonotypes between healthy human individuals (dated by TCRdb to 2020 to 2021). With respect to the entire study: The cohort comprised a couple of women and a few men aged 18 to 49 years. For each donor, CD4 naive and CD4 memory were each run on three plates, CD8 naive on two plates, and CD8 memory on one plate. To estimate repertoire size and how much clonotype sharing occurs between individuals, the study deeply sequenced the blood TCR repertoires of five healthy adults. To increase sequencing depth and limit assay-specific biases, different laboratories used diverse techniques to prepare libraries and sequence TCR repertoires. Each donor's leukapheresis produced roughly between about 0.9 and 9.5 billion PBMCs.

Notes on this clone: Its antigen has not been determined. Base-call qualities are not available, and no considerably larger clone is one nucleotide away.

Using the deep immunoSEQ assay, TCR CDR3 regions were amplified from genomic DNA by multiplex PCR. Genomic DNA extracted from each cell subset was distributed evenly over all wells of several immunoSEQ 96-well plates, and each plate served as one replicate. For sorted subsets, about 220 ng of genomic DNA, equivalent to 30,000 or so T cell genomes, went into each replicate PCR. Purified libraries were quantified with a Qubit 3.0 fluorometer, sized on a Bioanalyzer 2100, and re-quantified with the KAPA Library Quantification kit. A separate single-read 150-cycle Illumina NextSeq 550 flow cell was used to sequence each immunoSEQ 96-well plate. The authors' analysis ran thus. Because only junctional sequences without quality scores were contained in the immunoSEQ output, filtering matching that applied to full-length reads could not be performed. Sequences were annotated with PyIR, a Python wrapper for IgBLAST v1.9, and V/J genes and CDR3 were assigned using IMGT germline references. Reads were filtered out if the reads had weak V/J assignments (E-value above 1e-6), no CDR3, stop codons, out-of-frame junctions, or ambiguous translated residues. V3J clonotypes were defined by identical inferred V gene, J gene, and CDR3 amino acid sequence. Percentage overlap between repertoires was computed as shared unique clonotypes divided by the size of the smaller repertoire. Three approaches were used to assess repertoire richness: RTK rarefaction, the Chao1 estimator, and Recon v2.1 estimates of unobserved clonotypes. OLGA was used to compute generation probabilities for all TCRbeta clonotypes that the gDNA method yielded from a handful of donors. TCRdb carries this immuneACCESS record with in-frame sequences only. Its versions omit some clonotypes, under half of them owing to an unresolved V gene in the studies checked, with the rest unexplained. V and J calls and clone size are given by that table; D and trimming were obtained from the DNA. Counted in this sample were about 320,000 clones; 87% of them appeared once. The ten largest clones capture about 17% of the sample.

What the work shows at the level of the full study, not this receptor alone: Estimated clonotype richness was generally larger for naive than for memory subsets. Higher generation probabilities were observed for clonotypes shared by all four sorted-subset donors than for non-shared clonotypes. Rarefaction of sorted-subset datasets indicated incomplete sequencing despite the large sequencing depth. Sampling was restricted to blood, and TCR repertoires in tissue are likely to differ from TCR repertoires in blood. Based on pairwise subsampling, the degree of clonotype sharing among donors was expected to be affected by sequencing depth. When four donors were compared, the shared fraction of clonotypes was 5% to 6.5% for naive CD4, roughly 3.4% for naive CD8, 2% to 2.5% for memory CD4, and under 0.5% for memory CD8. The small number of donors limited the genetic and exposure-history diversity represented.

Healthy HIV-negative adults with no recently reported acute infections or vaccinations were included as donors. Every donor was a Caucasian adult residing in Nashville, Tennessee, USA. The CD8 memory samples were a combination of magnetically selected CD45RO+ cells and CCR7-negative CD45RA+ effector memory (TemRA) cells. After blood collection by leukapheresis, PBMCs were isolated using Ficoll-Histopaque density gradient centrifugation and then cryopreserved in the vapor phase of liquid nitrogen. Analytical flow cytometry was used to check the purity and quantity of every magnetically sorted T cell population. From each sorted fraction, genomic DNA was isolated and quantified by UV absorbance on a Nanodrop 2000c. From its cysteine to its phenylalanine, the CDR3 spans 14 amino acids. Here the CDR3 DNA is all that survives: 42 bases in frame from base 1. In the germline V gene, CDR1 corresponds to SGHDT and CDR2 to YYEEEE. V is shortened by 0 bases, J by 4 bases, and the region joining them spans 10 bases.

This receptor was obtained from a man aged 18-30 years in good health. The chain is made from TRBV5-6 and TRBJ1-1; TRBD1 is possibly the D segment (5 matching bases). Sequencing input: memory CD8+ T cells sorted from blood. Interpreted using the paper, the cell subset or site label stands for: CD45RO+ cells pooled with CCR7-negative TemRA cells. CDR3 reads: CASSLVAGGTEAFF. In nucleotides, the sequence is TGTGCCAGCAGCTTGGTTGCGGGGGGCACTGAAGCTTTCTTT.